The clone carrying this TCR beta chain occurred a few times. Antigen: not known. A 5'RACE reaction primed in the constant segment made cDNA libraries of TCR alpha and TCR beta, and these carried sample barcodes and UMIs. TCRdb re-analysed the 5' RACE reads in MiXCR, keeping a single row per CDR3 protein. The data contain under 70,000 distinct CDR3 sequences, about a tenth of them singletons. The sample is drawn from a study of T-cell memory formation after mild COVID-19. As for the study in general: For the most part, TCR clusters were specific to one donor.

Germline values: CDR1 SGHRS, CDR2 YFSETQ. The CDR3 has 13 amino acids. V lost 0 bases and J lost 1, with 4 bases in between. General study findings and limits: Cross-reactive memory seemingly joined, as some responding clones were found in pre-infection memory.

This receptor was identified in a man aged 18 to 30 who had mild COVID-19 (a few samples of this study predate the infection). Cell type and time point are not known. This rearrangement joins TRBV5-1 to TRBJ2-5, with D unclear. The specimen sequenced was PBMCs or a T cell subset sorted from them (not recorded which). For the CDR3, the DNA is TGCGCCAGCAGCTTGGCGGTCCAAGAGACCCAGTACTTC. Protein product: CASSLAVQETQYF.